These 2 T cell receptor beta chains were all obtained from the same sample, sequenced in a study of tumor and adjacent non-tumor tissue in lung cancer. The template was RNA from unsorted bulk tissue. More than 3 cm separated this lung sample from the edge of the tumor. A modified ARM-PCR protocol with three rounds of nested PCR amplified TCRbeta. TCRdb recomputed calls from the multiplex PCR reads with MiXCR, one row per CDR3 protein. Found here are some 100,000 distinct CDR3 sequences, 50% to 70% of them singletons; the top ten hold 15% to 20%. Material: distant non-tumor lung tissue. The receptors originated from a man aged 60 to 75 with non-small cell lung cancer.

In regard to this clonotype: The conserved phenylalanine or tryptophan normally closing the CDR3 is absent here, so this likely arose from a read error. This chain connects TRBV20-1 to TRBJ2-3; D unresolved. From germline, CDR1 is DFQATT and CDR2 SNEGSKA (reference sequence). The V end lost 5 bases, the J end lost 5 bases, and 11 bases lay between the germline ends. The CDR3 runs to 12 residues. The CDR3, as DNA: TGCAGTGCTCCCTCTAGAGGAGATACGCAGTATCTT. Translating it yields CSAPSRGDTQYL.

This clonotype occurred a few times. The CDR3: CASSVGTQNYGYTF. The DNA of the CDR3 is TGTGCCAGCAGCGTAGGCACACAGAACTATGGCTACACCTTC. The rearrangement joins TRBV9 to TRBJ1-2; D is undetermined. V was clipped by 0 bases and J by 2 bases, with 8 bases between them. CDR3 length: 14 amino acids. CDR1 is SGDLS and CDR2 is YYNGEE in the germline V gene. The full variable domain, in which reference TRBV9 and TRBJ1-2 provide the parts outside the CDR3, is DSGVTQTPKHLITATGQRVTLRCSPRSGDLSVYWYQQSLDQGLQFLIQYYNGEERAKGNILERFSAQQFPDLHSELNLSSLELGDSALYFCASSVGTQNYGYTFGSGTRLTVV.